This TCR beta chain comes out of a study of cytomegalovirus exposure and HLA in healthy donors. This clone was detected a few times. The antigen is unknown. Study results and limitations: High specificity and sensitivity for cytomegalovirus status were reported for the classifier. Using a false discovery rate of 0.05, a later analysis showed that 15,000 to 20,000 TCR beta sequences were associated with HLA alleles.

In nominal health when sampled, donors likely had unrecorded immune exposures nonetheless. This CDR3 is 15 amino acids long. Trimming took off 2 bases at V and 5 bases at J, with 17 bases between the two ends. Germline V lookup: CDR1 SGHTS, CDR2 YDEGEE. The PCR made use of 60 Vbeta and 13 Jbeta primers. Libraries were prepared by immunoSEQ multiplex PCR; TCRdb keeps only in-frame clonotypes and omits some of them. The table lists around 67,000 clones, 60% to 80% of them singletons. Sequencing input: PBMCs. The TCR comes from a young woman in good health and CMV-seropositive. The chain has TRBV5-8 and TRBJ2-7, with D possibly being TRBD2 (5 bases). CDR3 in amino acids: CASSLRTGSVDEQYF. The CDR3 DNA reads TGTGCCAGCAGCTTACGTACGGGATCGGTGGACGAGCAGTACTTC.